This TCR beta chain is drawn from a study of T cell repertoires in cytomegalovirus infection (dated by TCRdb to between 2019 and 2020). With respect to the entire study: Donor HLA type was relevant to the analysis, because carriage of CMV infection together with the matching HLA type was indicated by public TCR beta signatures. What the work shows at the level of the full study, not this receptor alone: The ex vivo response was dominated by HLA-C-restricted CMV-specific TCR beta clonotypes, and the single most frequent clonotype in two of eight donors was supplied by these HLA-C-restricted clonotypes. In both this cohort and an independent approximately 400-donor cohort, the cumulative frequency of public TCR beta family members distinguished carriers of CMV infection plus the relevant HLA type.

Data came from an Illumina HiSeq 1500. TCRdb reworked the public reads: Q25 trimming with fastp, MiXCR clone assembly, productive beta chains retained. CDR3 protein duplicates are merged, each entry listing the most common genes and DNA. This sample gives about 530,000 distinct CDR3 sequences in total; 26% of them show up just once. The biggest ten clones account for about 12% of the sample. With regard to this clonotype: The target of this receptor is not known. No base quality values were provided; no much bigger clone lies one nucleotide off.

Spanning cysteine to phenylalanine, the CDR3 consists of 15 amino acids. The sequence is cut down to CDR3 DNA, 45 bases in frame from base 1. CDR1 and CDR2, looked up from the germline V gene, are SGHTA and FQGNSA. From V the trimming removes 3 bases and from J it removes 8 bases, while the gene matches leave 8 bases of the junction unaccounted for. Recombination linked TRBV7-2 to TRBJ2-1; the junction holds 9 bases that match TRBD2. The TCR originated in a human donor in good health (CMV status not recorded). Some clones in this sample may be carry-over from other donors' samples. Material for sequencing was PBMCs. In nucleotides, the sequence is TGTGCCAGCAGCTTCTGGCGGGAGGGCCGCTATGAGCAGTTCTTC. The encoded protein is CASSFWREGRYEQFF.